The next 8 T cell receptor beta chains were all read from a single sample in a study of PD-1 blockade in classical Hodgkin lymphoma. Described time point: cycle 4 day 1 (C4D1), after less than 7 weeks of nivolumab. Patients all relapsed after autologous stem cell transplantation, and there was variation in brentuximab vedotin exposure. Clones were sequenced by immunoSEQ multiplex PCR, and TCRdb holds only the in-frame ones, with some missing. The sample lists about 110,000 clones; roughly 90% were seen once. Sequencing used peripheral blood mononuclear cells (PBMCs), obtained before the fourth cycle of nivolumab. The receptor source for this set is a human donor with classical Hodgkin lymphoma.

This sequence joins TRBV5-8 and TRBJ1-1; D remains ambiguous. V gave up 0 bases and J gave up 6 bases, with 15 bases separating them. CDR1 is SGHTS and CDR2 is YDEGEE in the germline V gene. CDR3 size: 15 residues. The CDR3 spells CASSLGDFGLAEAFF. CDR3 coding DNA: TGTGCCAGCAGCTTGGGGGATTTTGGTTTGGCTGAAGCTTTCTTT.

The J gene is TRBJ2-2, the V gene TRBV7-6, with D maybe TRBD2 (5 bases). Trimming stripped 1 base from V and 4 bases from J, with 13 bases between. The CDR3 covers 16 residues. Per germline, CDR1 SGHVS and CDR2 FNYEAQ. As DNA, the CDR3 is TGTGCCAGCAGCTTAGTGGACTCCACGGTCACCGGGGAGCTGTTTTTT. This translates into CASSLVDSTVTGELFF.

The genes are TRBV11-2 and TRBJ2-5; 11 nucleotides align to TRBD2. V lost 5 bases to trimming and J lost 5 bases; unmatched junction nucleotides: 7. The CDR3 has 15 amino acids. Germline V gives CDR1 SGHAT, CDR2 FQNNGV. The CDR3 is CASSGPSGRRETQYF. The CDR3 DNA follows: TGTGCCAGCAGCGGGCCTAGCGGGAGGAGGGAGACCCAGTACTTC.

V usage is TRBV6-1 and J usage is TRBJ2-7, with 8 bases aligning to TRBD1. The CDR3 sequence is 13 residues long. Germline V gene lookup returns CDR1 MNHNS and CDR2 SASEGT. V lost 6 bases to trimming and J lost 3 bases; unmatched junction nucleotides: 4. The CDR3 region has the DNA TGTGCCAGCAGGGACAGGGTCGACTACGAGCAGTACTTC. This codes for CASRDRVDYEQYF.

CDR3 sequence reads: CASSQVPDTQYF. The CDR3 DNA follows: TGTGCCAGCAGCCAGGTCCCAGATACGCAGTATTTT. V gene TRBV27 combines with J gene TRBJ2-3; D gene ambiguous. The CDR3 runs 12 residues. CDR1 MNHEY and CDR2 SMNVEV come from the germline V gene (reference sequence). Trimming pared 6 bases from V and 4 bases from J, leaving 8 bases between.

This clone was seen a handful of times. The rearrangement links TRBV5-6 to TRBJ2-7; D not certain. This CDR3 has 13 amino acids. V gave up 0 bases and J gave up 6 bases, with 10 bases separating them. Germline V gene lookup returns CDR1 SGHDT and CDR2 YYEEEE. The CDR3: CASSLGGLGEQYF. As DNA, the CDR3 is TGTGCCAGCAGCTTGGGTGGGCTGGGCGAGCAGTACTTC.

The V gene is TRBV6-5, the J gene TRBJ2-3, with TRBD2 identical over 7 bases. The trim removed 4 bases at V and 2 bases at J, leaving 3 bases unmatched. Germline V CDR1 and CDR2: MNHEY, SVGAGI. The CDR3 runs to 14 residues. CDR3 coding DNA: TGTGCCAGCAGTTTCGGGACTATCACAGATACGCAGTATTTT. It translates to CASSFGTITDTQYF.

The chain has TRBV7-6 and TRBJ2-3; perhaps TRBD1 as D (6 bases). V was clipped by 5 bases and J by 3 bases, with 21 bases between them. This CDR3 contains 17 residues. Germline V CDR1 and CDR2: SGHVS, FNYEAQ. The CDR3 region is CASSPRVGTGRTDTQYF. For the CDR3, the DNA is TGTGCCAGCAGCCCCCGGGTGGGAACAGGGCGTACAGATACGCAGTATTTT.